This T cell receptor (beta chain) was documented in a study of blood T cell repertoires in COVID-19. Study-wide context: Acute and convalescent COVID-19 specimens originated in the United States, Italy and Spain. The cDNA or gDNA used as material had been derived from T cells, B-cell-depleted T cells, or PBMCs.

Methods used by the authors: Cell counts per sample came from amplifying reference gene primers. The data were produced by immunoSEQ multiplex PCR, yet TCRdb's version contains in-frame clones alone and is incomplete. That table furnishes V, J and clone size, whereas the DNA furnished D and trimming. The sample contains tens of thousands of clones, roughly four fifths of which appear only once. The CDR3 has 15 amino acids. CDR1 and CDR2 (germline): SGHTA, FQGTGA. Trimming at V came to 1 base and at J to 4 bases, leaving 6 bases not matched to a gene. Sequencing was carried out using peripheral blood. The origin of this receptor is an elderly woman with acute or convalescent COVID-19. The chain is built from TRBV7-3 and TRBJ2-5, with 7 nucleotides matching TRBD2. The CDR3 here is CASSLSGGVLETQYF. The CDR3 DNA is TGTGCCAGCAGCTTAAGCGGGGGAGTTCTAGAGACCCAGTACTTC.